The clone carrying this T cell receptor beta chain occurred a few times. Investigators took about 10 milliliters of peripheral blood from every donor. No fewer than 6 micrograms of total RNA were isolated from every sample. The entry originates in a study of blood T cells in healthy people across ages. Study context: For every two T cells, template switching captured about one barcoded beta molecule.

V lost 0 bases and J 2 bases, leaving 18 bases between the germline ends. CDR1 is PRHDT and CDR2 is FYEKMQ in the germline V gene (reference sequence). CDR3 length: 18 residues. For the second PCR, which ran for about 6 to 11 cycles, a sample-barcoded 5' primer and a J-beta primer mix were used. TCRdb fed the 5' RACE reads into MiXCR, producing one record per CDR3 protein. Of some 1.7 million distinct CDR3 sequences in the sample, roughly 27% were seen once. The chain is built from TRBV13 and TRBJ2-3; D gene ambiguous. Sequencing was done on a sample of blood. The receptor's source is a woman aged 30 to 39 in good health. CDR3 bases: TGTGCCAGCAGCTTAGGCTTAAGGGCTGCCAAAAACACAGATACGCAGTATTTT. Protein: CASSLGLRAAKNTDTQYF.